These 22 T cell receptor beta chains share one sample of origin, sequenced in a study of Graves' ophthalmopathy and Graves' hyperthyroidism. As the template, RNA transcripts were used to amplify TCR beta CDR3 regions. After a first-round RT-PCR with HTBI primers, a second-round multiplex PCR was run. One entry per CDR3 protein, called by TCRdb with MiXCR from the multiplex PCR reads. The data show a few hundred thousand distinct CDR3 sequences, 15% seen once. The sequenced sample consisted of peripheral blood. These TCRs come from a woman younger than 35 with stable Graves' hyperthyroidism.

CDR3 sequence reads: CASGKGVQPQHF. CDR3 nucleotides: TGTGCCAGCGGGAAGGGGGTTCAGCCCCAGCATTTT. This chain links TRBV2 with TRBJ1-5, with a weak D call TRBD1 (6 bases). The CDR3 runs 12 residues. V gave up 8 bases and J gave up 6 bases, with 11 bases separating them. The germline V gene encodes CDR1 SNHLY and CDR2 FYNNEI.

This clonotype was found many times. V and J are TRBV6-6 and TRBJ2-7, with D unresolved. Germline CDR1 reads MNHNY; CDR2 reads SVGAGI (reference sequence). V was clipped by 2 bases and J by 6 bases, with 11 bases between them. The CDR3 covers 13 residues. CDR3: CASSYGMGGEQYF. The CDR3 DNA sequence: TGTGCCAGCAGTTACGGCATGGGTGGCGAGCAGTACTTC.

This clonotype was recorded at least ten times. One junction end disagrees with the germline gene, perhaps due to a read error. The chain recombines TRBV6-2 or TRBV6-3 with TRBJ1-2; D is unclear. This CDR3 is built from 16 residues. CDR1 and CDR2 from the germline V gene are MNHEY and SVGEGT. The CDR3 sequence is CASSYSIRTTNCGYTF. The CDR3 DNA is TGTGCCAGCAGTTACTCGATCCGTACCACTAACTGTGGCTACACCTTC.

This clonotype was detected ten times or more. The J gene is TRBJ2-5, the V gene TRBV19; the match to TRBD1 covers 9 bases. The CDR3 totals 15 residues. V lost 4 bases, J lost 4 bases, and 7 bases stayed unmatched. Germline CDR1 is LNHDA and CDR2 is SQIVND (reference sequence). The CDR3 is CASSTSGTGRETQYF. The CDR3 DNA reads TGTGCCAGTAGTACTTCCGGGACAGGGAGAGAGACCCAGTACTTC.

This clonotype was seen at least ten times. The chain uses TRBV6-2 or TRBV6-3 and TRBJ1-5; TRBD1 matches at 11 bases. Germline CDR1 reads MNHEY; CDR2 reads SVGEGT. This CDR3 region has 14 residues. The junction had 4 bases not matched to a gene; V was cut back by 6 bases and J by 6 bases. This chain's CDR3 is CASRRTGGTQPQHF. The CDR3 nucleotides read TGTGCCAGCAGACGGACAGGGGGCACTCAGCCCCAGCATTTT.

There are a few counts of this clonotype. The chain combines TRBV5-1 with TRBJ2-2; TRBD1 agrees at 9 bases. Looked up from germline, CDR1 is SGHRS and CDR2 is YFSETQ. CDR3 size: 16 residues. Unmatched junction bases numbered 7, after V lost 4 bases and J lost 3 bases. CDR3 residues: CASSPPGQGYTGELFF. Here the CDR3 DNA reads TGCGCCAGCAGCCCTCCGGGACAGGGATACACCGGGGAGCTGTTTTTT.

A few counts support this clonotype. V usage is TRBV14 and J usage is TRBJ2-7; 7 positions match TRBD2. Per germline, CDR1 SGHDN and CDR2 FVKESK. This CDR3 has 20 amino acids. Losses at the gene ends were 1 base for V and 0 bases for J; bases not matched to a gene: 18. In DNA, the CDR3 is TGTGCCAGCAGCCAAGGACTGGGGGGGGAAACCACGAAATTCTCCTACGAGCAGTACTTC. Protein: CASSQGLGGETTKFSYEQYF.

About this clonotype itself: A single base separates this from a much larger clone, so it may be a read error. The chain employs TRBV2 and TRBJ2-5; tentatively, D is TRBD2 (7 bases). This CDR3 contains 16 residues. Trimming shortened V by 6 bases and J by 9 bases, and 26 bases separated the two germline ends. Germline lookup yields CDR1 SNHLY and CDR2 FYNNEI. The CDR3 DNA sequence: TGTGCCAGCAGGGACCCCAGGACAGCCTCCCGGGAGGCCCAGTACTTC. Amino acid sequence: CASRDPRTASREAQYF.

This clonotype was seen at least ten times. The rearrangement uses TRBV19 and TRBJ1-1, with a weak D call TRBD1 (6 bases). Germline lookup yields CDR1 LNHDA and CDR2 SQIVND (reference sequence). This CDR3 has 15 residues. Trimming stripped 5 bases from V and 5 bases from J, with 18 bases between. The CDR3 protein is CASSSGGSLGTEAFF. As DNA, the CDR3 is TGTGCCAGTAGTTCGGGGGGCAGCCTGGGGACTGAAGCTTTCTTT.

This clonotype was seen at least ten times. V is TRBV13 and J is TRBJ2-6; 7 bases line up with TRBD1. Germline loops: CDR1 PRHDT, CDR2 FYEKMQ (reference sequence). V lost 4 bases and J lost 5; bases outside the gene matches: 20. The CDR3 extends over 20 amino acids. The CDR3, as DNA: TGTGCCAGCAGCTATTTTCGAGACAGGGTATCCCTGGAGAGGGCCAACGTCCTGACTTTC. Protein product: CASSYFRDRVSLERANVLTF. Full variable domain (missing parts from reference TRBV13 and TRBJ2-6): AAGVIQSPRHLIKEKRETATLKCYPIPRHDTVYWYQQGPGQDPQFLISFYEKMQSDKGSIPDRFSAQQFSDYHSELNMSSLELGDSALYFCASSYFRDRVSLERANVLTFGAGSRLTVL.

This clonotype was seen only a few times. The V and J genes are TRBV19 and TRBJ1-2, with 7 bases fitting TRBD1. The ends lost 7 bases at V and 4 bases at J; junction bases unmatched: 15. This CDR3 is 16 amino acids long. The germline gives CDR1 LNHDA, CDR2 SQIVND (reference sequence). The CDR3 protein is CASNYDRTGYLYGYTF. CDR3 nucleotides: TGTGCCAGTAATTATGACAGGACAGGATATCTCTATGGCTACACCTTC.

This chain links TRBV18 with TRBJ1-1; D unclear. In germline, CDR1 is KGHSH, CDR2 LQKENI. V was cut by 6 bases and J by 3 bases, with 11 bases left in between. The CDR3 spans 13 residues. This CDR3 reads CASSLQADTEAFF. In nucleotides, the CDR3 is TGTGCCAGCTCCCTCCAGGCTGACACTGAAGCTTTCTTT.

This clonotype appeared many times. The chain couples TRBV6-5 to TRBJ1-5; D is undetermined. V shed 2 bases and J shed 4 bases, with 12 bases lying between them. This CDR3 comprises 15 residues. Looked up from germline, CDR1 is MNHEY and CDR2 is SVGAGI. CDR3 DNA: TGTGCCAGCAGTTACCCGGGCAGGTTAAATCAGCCCCAGCATTTT. Its protein product is CASSYPGRLNQPQHF.

The chain joins TRBV7-2 to TRBJ2-7; 12 bases align to TRBD2. Per the germline V gene, CDR1 is SGHTA and CDR2 is FQGNSA. This CDR3 has 14 amino acids. The junction had 4 bases not matched to a gene; V was cut back by 3 bases and J by 7 bases. CDR3 region: CASSFLAGGGEQYF. The CDR3 coding sequence is TGTGCCAGCAGCTTCCTAGCGGGAGGGGGTGAGCAGTACTTC.

The gene calls are TRBV15 and TRBJ1-1; D might be TRBD1 (5 bases). Germline V gene lookup returns CDR1 LNHNV and CDR2 YYDKDF (reference sequence). Trimming cost V 1 base and J 1 base, with 13 bases left between them. There are 16 residues in the CDR3. CDR3 DNA sequence: TGTGCCACCAGCAGAGGAGGAGGGGTCGGGAACACTGAAGCTTTCTTT. The encoded protein is CATSRGGGVGNTEAFF.

At least ten counts were recorded for this clonotype. This chain uses TRBV6-5 with TRBJ2-5, with D hard to call. Germline values: CDR1 MNHEY, CDR2 SVGAGI. The length of the CDR3 is 14 residues. V was pared by 0 bases and J by 2 bases, with 7 bases between. The CDR3 reads CASSYSRKQETQYF. Written as DNA, the CDR3 is TGTGCCAGCAGTTACTCGAGAAAACAAGAGACCCAGTACTTC.

This clonotype was seen at least ten times. The genes are TRBV2 and TRBJ2-7; the D is unclear. The CDR3 is 14 residues long. Between the trimmed V and J ends, which lost 0 bases and 5 bases, there was a span of 11 bases. Germline values: CDR1 SNHLY, CDR2 FYNNEI. CDR3 region: CASSEAWQNNEQYF. CDR3 DNA sequence: TGTGCCAGCAGTGAAGCATGGCAGAATAACGAGCAGTACTTC.

The V call is TRBV6-1, the J call TRBJ2-4, with a possible D match to TRBD2 (6 bases). Trimming cost V 4 bases and J 6 bases, with 13 bases left between them. CDR3 length: 14 residues. Germline CDR1 MNHNS, CDR2 SASEGT. DNA for the CDR3: TGTGCCAGCAGTGCCGGGGGAGGAGGAAACATTCAGTACTTC. Protein: CASSAGGGGNIQYF.

This clonotype was seen many times. This chain uses TRBV10-3 with TRBJ2-7; D uncertain. The CDR3 runs 14 residues. Between the trimmed V and J ends, which lost 3 bases and 7 bases, there was a span of 16 bases. The germline gives CDR1 ENHRY, CDR2 SYGVKD. The CDR3 protein is CAISEILDPTEQYF. In DNA form, the CDR3 reads TGTGCCATCAGTGAAATTCTAGACCCCACGGAGCAGTACTTC.

This clonotype was found many times. This chain joins TRBV6-5 and TRBJ1-2; 8 bases line up with TRBD1. This CDR3 region has 14 residues. The germline gives CDR1 MNHEY, CDR2 SVGAGI. With 1 base clipped from V and 8 bases from J, the junction kept 6 bases outside the gene matches. This CDR3 reads CASSYYQGARGYTF. The CDR3 DNA reads as TGTGCCAGCAGTTACTATCAGGGGGCGAGAGGCTACACCTTC.

The table lists this clonotype with many counts. CDR3 sequence: CASRIKGGPWNGYTF. The DNA of the CDR3 is TGTGCCAGTAGGATAAAGGGAGGACCCTGGAATGGCTACACCTTC. The V call is TRBV19, the J call TRBJ1-2; no firm D call. With 6 bases removed from V and 6 bases from J, the gap between germline ends came to 20 bases. CDR1 is LNHDA and CDR2 is SQIVND in the germline V gene (reference sequence). The CDR3 consists of 15 residues.

This chain links TRBV6-1 with TRBJ2-7; D is possibly TRBD1 (7 bases). Germline loops: CDR1 MNHNS, CDR2 SASEGT. This CDR3 contains 13 residues. V was trimmed by 8 bases and J by 2 bases, leaving 13 bases between them. Here the CDR3 DNA reads TGTGCCAGCGGTGCGGGACAGCCCTACGAGCAGTACTTC. It translates to CASGAGQPYEQYF.